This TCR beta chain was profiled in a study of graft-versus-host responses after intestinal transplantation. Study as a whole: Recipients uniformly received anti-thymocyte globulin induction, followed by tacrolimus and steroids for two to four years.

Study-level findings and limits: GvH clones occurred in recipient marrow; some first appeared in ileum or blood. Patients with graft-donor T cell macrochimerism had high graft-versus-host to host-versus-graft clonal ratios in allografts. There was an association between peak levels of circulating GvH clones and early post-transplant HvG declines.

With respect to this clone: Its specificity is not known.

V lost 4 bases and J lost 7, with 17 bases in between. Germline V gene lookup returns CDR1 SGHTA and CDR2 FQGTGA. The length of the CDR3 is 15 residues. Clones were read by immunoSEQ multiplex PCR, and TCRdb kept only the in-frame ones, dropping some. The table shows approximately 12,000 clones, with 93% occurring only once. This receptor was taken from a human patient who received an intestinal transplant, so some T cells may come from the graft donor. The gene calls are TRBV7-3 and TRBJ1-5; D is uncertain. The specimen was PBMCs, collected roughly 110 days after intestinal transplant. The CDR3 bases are TGTGCCAGCAGCTACCCCGCTTCGCACAAACAGCCCCAGCATTTT. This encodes CASSYPASHKQPQHF.